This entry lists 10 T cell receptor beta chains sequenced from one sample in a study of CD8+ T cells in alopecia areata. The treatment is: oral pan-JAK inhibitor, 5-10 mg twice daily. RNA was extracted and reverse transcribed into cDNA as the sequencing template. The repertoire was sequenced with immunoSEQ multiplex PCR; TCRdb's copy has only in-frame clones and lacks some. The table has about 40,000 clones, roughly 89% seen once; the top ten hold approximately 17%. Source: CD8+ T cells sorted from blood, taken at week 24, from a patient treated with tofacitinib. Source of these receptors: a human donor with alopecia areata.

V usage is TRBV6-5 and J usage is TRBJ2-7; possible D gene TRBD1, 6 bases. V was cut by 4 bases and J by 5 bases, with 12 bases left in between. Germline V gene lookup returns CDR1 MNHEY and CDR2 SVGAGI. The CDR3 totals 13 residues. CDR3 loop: CASSSDDRHEQYF. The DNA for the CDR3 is TGTGCCAGCAGTTCCGACGACAGGCACGAGCAGTACTTC.

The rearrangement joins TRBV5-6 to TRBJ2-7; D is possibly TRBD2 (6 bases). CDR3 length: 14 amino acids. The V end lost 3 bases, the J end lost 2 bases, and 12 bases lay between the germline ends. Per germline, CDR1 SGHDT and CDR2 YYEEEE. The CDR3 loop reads CASSWEVGTYEQYF. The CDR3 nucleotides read TGTGCCAGCAGCTGGGAGGTCGGAACCTACGAGCAGTACTTC. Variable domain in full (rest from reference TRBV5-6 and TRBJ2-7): DAGVTQSPTHLIKTRGQQVTLRCSPKSGHDTVSWYQQALGQGPQFIFQYYEEEERQRGNFPDRFSGHQFPNYSSELNVNALLLGDSALYLCASSWEVGTYEQYFGPGTRLTVT.

CDR3 sequence reads: CAISESEETQYF. CDR3 nucleotide sequence: TGTGCCATCAGTGAGTCGGAAGAGACCCAGTACTTC. V and J are TRBV10-3 and TRBJ2-5; no reliable D call. With 0 bases removed from V and 3 bases from J, the gap between germline ends came to 2 bases. There are 12 residues in the CDR3. Germline-derived CDR1 and CDR2 are ENHRY and SYGVKD.

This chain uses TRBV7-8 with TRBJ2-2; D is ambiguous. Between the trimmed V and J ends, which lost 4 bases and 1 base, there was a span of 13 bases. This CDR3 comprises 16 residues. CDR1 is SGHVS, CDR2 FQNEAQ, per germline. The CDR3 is CASSYIPAMNTGELFF. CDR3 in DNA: TGTGCCAGCAGCTACATCCCCGCGATGAACACCGGGGAGCTGTTTTTT. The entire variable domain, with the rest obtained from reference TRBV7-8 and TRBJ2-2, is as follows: GAGVSQSPRYKVAKRGQDVALRCDPISGHVSLFWYQQALGQGPEFLTYFQNEAQLDKSGLPSDRFFAERPEGSVSTLKIQRTQQEDSAVYLCASSYIPAMNTGELFFGEGSRLTVL.

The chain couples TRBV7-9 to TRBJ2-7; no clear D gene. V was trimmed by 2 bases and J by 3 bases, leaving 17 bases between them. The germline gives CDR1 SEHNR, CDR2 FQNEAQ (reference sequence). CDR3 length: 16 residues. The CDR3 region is CASSLYLGIKGYEQYF. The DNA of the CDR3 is TGTGCCAGCAGCTTATATTTAGGAATAAAAGGCTACGAGCAGTACTTC.

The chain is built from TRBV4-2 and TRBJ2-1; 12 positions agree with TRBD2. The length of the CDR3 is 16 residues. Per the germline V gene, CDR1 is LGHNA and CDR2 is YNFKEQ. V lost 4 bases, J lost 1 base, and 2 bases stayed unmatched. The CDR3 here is CASSLLAGGSYNEQFF. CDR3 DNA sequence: TGTGCCAGCAGCCTACTAGCGGGGGGTTCCTACAATGAGCAGTTCTTC.

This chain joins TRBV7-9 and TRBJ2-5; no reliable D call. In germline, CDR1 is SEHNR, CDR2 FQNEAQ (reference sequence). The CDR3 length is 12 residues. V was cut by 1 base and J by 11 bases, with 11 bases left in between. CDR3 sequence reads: CASSLGVDEQYF. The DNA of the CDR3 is TGTGCCAGCAGCTTAGGCGTAGATGAGCAGTACTTC.

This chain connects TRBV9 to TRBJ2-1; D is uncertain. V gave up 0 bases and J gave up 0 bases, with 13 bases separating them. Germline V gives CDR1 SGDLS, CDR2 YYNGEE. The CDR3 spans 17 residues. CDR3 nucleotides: TGTGCCAGCAGCGTAGGTGTAAGCGTAAGCTCCTACAATGAGCAGTTCTTC. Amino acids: CASSVGVSVSSYNEQFF. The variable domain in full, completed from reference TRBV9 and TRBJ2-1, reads DSGVTQTPKHLITATGQRVTLRCSPRSGDLSVYWYQQSLDQGLQFLIQYYNGEERAKGNILERFSAQQFPDLHSELNLSSLELGDSALYFCASSVGVSVSSYNEQFFGPGTRLTVL.

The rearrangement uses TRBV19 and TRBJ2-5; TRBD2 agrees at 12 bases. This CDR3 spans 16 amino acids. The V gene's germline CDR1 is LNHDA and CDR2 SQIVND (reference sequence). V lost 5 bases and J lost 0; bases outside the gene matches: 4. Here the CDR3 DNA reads TGTGCCAGTAGTGTCACTAGCGGGGGGTACCAAGAGACCCAGTACTTC. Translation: CASSVTSGGYQETQYF.

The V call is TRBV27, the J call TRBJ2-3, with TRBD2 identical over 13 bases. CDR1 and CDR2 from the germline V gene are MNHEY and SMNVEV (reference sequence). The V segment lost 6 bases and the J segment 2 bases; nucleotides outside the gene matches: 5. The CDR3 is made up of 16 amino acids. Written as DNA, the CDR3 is TGTGCCAGCAGCCCCACTAGCGGGGGGGCCACAGATACGCAGTATTTT. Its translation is CASSPTSGGATDTQYF.